The 26 T cell receptor beta chains below were found in one sample sequenced in a study of siplizumab effects on memory and regulatory T cells. The method was immunoSEQ multiplex PCR; TCRdb's version includes in-frame clones alone and lacks a portion of them. The sample contains over 70,000 clones, about 90% of which appear only once. The sample was CD4+ T cells sorted from blood. All receptors derive from a human donor in good health.

This clone was detected only once. The V and J genes are TRBV11-3 and TRBJ2-1; 12 nucleotides align to TRBD2. V was pared by 5 bases and J by 7 bases, with 12 bases of the junction left unmatched. CDR3 length equals 17 residues. Looked up from germline, CDR1 is SGHNT and CDR2 is YENEEA. DNA for the CDR3: TGTGCCAGCAGCGAACGACTAGCGGGAGTTTTCGGGAATGAGCAGTTCTTC. As protein: CASSERLAGVFGNEQFF.

The rearrangement joins TRBV6-4 to TRBJ1-5; 9 bases are shared with TRBD1. The junction had 1 base not matched to a gene; V was cut back by 5 bases and J by 5 bases. The CDR3 runs 13 residues. CDR1 is MRHNA and CDR2 is SNTAGT in the germline V gene. CDR3 amino acids: CASSRDRDQPQHF. CDR3 DNA: TGTGCCAGCAGTAGGGACAGGGATCAGCCCCAGCATTTT.

The V call is TRBV15, the J call TRBJ1-6; D not certain. The V and J ends lost 4 bases and 5 bases respectively, with 9 bases between them. The CDR3 covers 14 residues. Looked up from germline, CDR1 is LNHNV and CDR2 is YYDKDF (reference sequence). In nucleotides, the CDR3 is TGTGCCACCAGCAACATTCGTGATAATTCACCCCTCCACTTT. Translated, it gives CATSNIRDNSPLHF.

This chain joins TRBV11-2 and TRBJ2-2; TRBD2 might be the D (6 bases). CDR3 length: 15 amino acids. Germline V lookup: CDR1 SGHAT, CDR2 FQNNGV. V lost 6 bases and J 2 bases, leaving 13 bases between the germline ends. The CDR3 is CASRRRGLNTGELFF. The CDR3 DNA sequence: TGTGCCAGCAGAAGGCGGGGACTTAACACCGGGGAGCTGTTTTTT.

The chain employs TRBV6-1 and TRBJ2-7; either TRBD1 or TRBD2 may supply D (6 bases each). V was pared by 4 bases and J by 2 bases, with 15 bases between. In germline, CDR1 is MNHNS, CDR2 SASEGT. The CDR3 extends over 15 amino acids. The CDR3 DNA is TGTGCCAGCAGTGGCGGGACAACCCTAACCTACGAGCAGTACTTC. Protein product: CASSGGTTLTYEQYF.

V and J are TRBV5-6 and TRBJ2-7; possible D gene TRBD2, 5 bases. The CDR3 covers 13 residues. With 3 bases removed from V and 6 bases from J, the gap between germline ends came to 13 bases. The germline V gene has CDR1 SGHDT and CDR2 YYEEEE. The CDR3, as DNA: TGTGCCAGCAGCTCCCCGAGTGGAGGCGAGCAGTACTTC. Translated, it gives CASSSPSGGEQYF.

The rearrangement links TRBV18 to TRBJ1-3; TRBD1 might be the D (5 bases). Trimming took off 2 bases at V and 0 bases at J, with 11 bases between the two ends. CDR3 size: 16 residues. CDR1 and CDR2 (germline): KGHSH, LQKENI. The CDR3 sequence: CASSPIGTGSGNTIYF. The CDR3 coding sequence is TGTGCCAGCTCACCAATCGGCACAGGCTCTGGAAACACCATATATTTT.

CDR3 protein: CASSRPDYSYEQYF. The CDR3 coding sequence is TGTGCCAGCAGTCGACCAGATTACTCCTACGAGCAGTACTTC. This chain joins TRBV28 and TRBJ2-7; D gene unclear. CDR1 and CDR2 from the germline V gene are MDHEN and SYDVKM. V shed 5 bases and J shed 0 bases, with 11 bases lying between them. The CDR3 runs 14 residues.

This chain uses TRBV7-2 with TRBJ2-4, with D possibly being TRBD1 or TRBD2 (5 bases each). The ends were cut back, 0 bases at V and 5 bases at J, with 17 bases in the middle. This CDR3 is built from 17 residues. Looked up from germline, CDR1 is SGHTA and CDR2 is FQGNSA. The CDR3 here is CASSLAAARGPQNIQYF. CDR3 bases: TGTGCCAGCAGCTTAGCGGCGGCACGGGGCCCCCAAAACATTCAGTACTTC. The full variable domain, completed using reference TRBV7-2 and TRBJ2-4, is GAGVSQSPSNKVTEKGKDVELRCDPISGHTALYWYRQSLGQGLEFLIYFQGNSAPDKSGLPSDRFSAERTGGSVSTLTIQRTQQEDSAVYLCASSLAAARGPQNIQYFGAGTRLSVL.

The chain recombines TRBV28 with TRBJ1-2; 8 positions agree with TRBD1. V shed 5 bases, J shed 4 bases, and the junction held 6 bases outside the gene matches. The CDR3 consists of 14 residues. Germline lookup yields CDR1 MDHEN and CDR2 SYDVKM. The CDR3 DNA reads as TGTGCCAGCAGTACAGGGGGGGAGGGCTATGGCTACACCTTC. Translation: CASSTGGEGYGYTF.

This CDR3 is CASSYDHGSNQPQHF. As DNA, the CDR3 is TGTGCCAGCAGTTATGACCACGGCAGCAATCAGCCCCAGCATTTT. This sequence joins TRBV6-6 and TRBJ1-5; no clear D gene. There are 15 residues in the CDR3. Trimming left V 3 bases short and J 1 base short, with 10 bases between. CDR1 and CDR2 (germline): MNHNY, SVGAGI (reference sequence).

The CDR3 DNA follows: TGTGCCAGCAGCTTTCTGTTGGGGATAAACACCGGGGAGCTGTTTTTT. It translates to CASSFLLGINTGELFF. The chain uses TRBV5-8 and TRBJ2-2; D is unresolved. Germline V CDR1 and CDR2: SGHTS, YDEGEE. This CDR3 is built from 16 residues. Trimming took off 2 bases at V and 2 bases at J, with 13 bases between the two ends.

V usage is TRBV27 and J usage is TRBJ2-1; 11 bases line up with TRBD2. The germline gives CDR1 MNHEY, CDR2 SMNVEV (reference sequence). Trimming at V came to 7 bases and at J to 8 bases, leaving 10 bases not matched to a gene. The CDR3 sequence is 15 residues long. CDR3 residues: CASKEVAGGMHEQFF. In nucleotides, the CDR3 is TGTGCCAGCAAAGAAGTAGCGGGGGGGATGCATGAGCAGTTCTTC.

V gene TRBV2 combines with J gene TRBJ2-5; TRBD2 matches 7 bases. Germline V gene lookup returns CDR1 SNHLY and CDR2 FYNNEI. With V trimmed by 0 bases and J by 7 bases, 8 bases remained unmatched. The CDR3 is 15 amino acids. The CDR3 coding sequence is TGTGCCAGCAGTGAAGCTCGGACTAGGTCGGGGACCCAGTACTTC. The encoded protein is CASSEARTRSGTQYF.

The rearrangement joins TRBV7-3 to TRBJ2-3, with D possibly matching TRBD2 (5 bases). The CDR3 has 15 residues. Germline assignment: CDR1 SGHTA and CDR2 FQGTGA. Trimming stripped 2 bases from V and 2 bases from J, with 11 bases between. In DNA form, the CDR3 reads TGTGCCAGCAGCTTAGCCGGACTCAACACAGATACGCAGTATTTT. It specifies CASSLAGLNTDTQYF.

This clone was seen a single time. This chain connects TRBV19 to TRBJ2-5; possible D gene TRBD2, 6 bases. Germline V gives CDR1 LNHDA, CDR2 SQIVND (reference sequence). The CDR3 totals 13 residues. The germline V and J ends were trimmed by 2 bases and 4 bases, with 8 bases remaining between them. CDR3 amino acids: CASSITGGETQYF. CDR3 bases: TGTGCCAGTAGTATAACCGGGGGAGAGACCCAGTACTTC.

This clone was seen just once. The rearrangement links TRBV5-5 to TRBJ1-1, with 7 bases identical to TRBD1. CDR3 size: 13 residues. Germline assignment: CDR1 SGHKS and CDR2 YYEKEE (reference sequence). With V trimmed by 5 bases and J by 7 bases, 8 bases remained unmatched. CDR3 bases: TGTGCCAGCAGTTGGAGGGGGCTCGGTGAAGCTTTCTTT. Its protein is CASSWRGLGEAFF.

The J gene is TRBJ1-1, the V gene TRBV6-5, with D possibly TRBD1 on 5 matching bases. Germline lookup yields CDR1 MNHEY and CDR2 SVGAGI. Trimming shortened V by 8 bases and J by 3 bases, and 13 bases separated the two germline ends. CDR3 length: 13 residues. The CDR3 reads CASSRGADTEAFF. CDR3 DNA sequence: TGTGCCAGCTCCCGGGGCGCGGACACTGAAGCTTTCTTT.

There are a few counts of this clone. This chain links TRBV28 with TRBJ2-3, with 9 bases that match TRBD1. Germline values: CDR1 MDHEN, CDR2 SYDVKM. The CDR3 covers 16 residues. V dropped 3 bases and J dropped 3; count of bases not matched to a gene: 7. This CDR3 is CASSFPQGAGTDTQYF. The CDR3 nucleotides are TGTGCCAGCAGTTTTCCACAGGGGGCTGGGACAGATACGCAGTATTTT.

The chain links TRBV4-1 to TRBJ2-1, with 12 bases aligning to TRBD2. After removal of 4 bases from V and 7 bases from J, the junction contained 8 bases not matched to a gene. CDR1 and CDR2 (germline): MGHRA, YSYEKL. The CDR3 extends over 16 amino acids. The DNA of the CDR3 is TGCGCCAGCAGCCCGTACCGACTAGCGGGAGCAAATGAGCAGTTCTTC. Residues: CASSPYRLAGANEQFF.

The chain joins TRBV5-4 to TRBJ1-1; 9 bases fit TRBD1. With 5 bases clipped from V and 4 bases from J, the junction kept 9 bases outside the gene matches. Germline V gene sequence: CDR1 SGHNT, CDR2 YYREEE (reference sequence). The CDR3 is made up of 15 amino acids. The CDR3: CASSLTGGKSTEAFF. CDR3 coding DNA: TGTGCCAGCAGTTTGACAGGGGGAAAGAGCACTGAAGCTTTCTTT.

This chain's CDR3 is CASGRGPEAFF. The CDR3 DNA reads as TGTGCCAGCGGGCGGGGGCCTGAAGCTTTCTTT. This chain joins TRBV6-5 and TRBJ1-1; perhaps TRBD1 as D (6 bases). With 8 bases removed from V and 6 bases from J, the gap between germline ends came to 10 bases. The germline gives CDR1 MNHEY, CDR2 SVGAGI. This CDR3 has 11 amino acids.

The chain couples TRBV5-1 to TRBJ1-3; D is undetermined. This CDR3 contains 15 residues. Trimming left V 3 bases short and J 0 bases short, with 10 bases between. CDR1 is SGHRS and CDR2 is YFSETQ in the germline V gene. The CDR3 loop is CASSSVGSSGNTIYF. The CDR3 DNA is TGCGCCAGCAGCTCGGTAGGGTCCTCTGGAAACACCATATATTTT.

V is TRBV19 and J is TRBJ2-7, with 8 positions matching TRBD1. Trimming removed 6 bases from V and 6 bases from J; junction bases left unmatched: 4. Germline V gives CDR1 LNHDA, CDR2 SQIVND (reference sequence). The CDR3 extends over 12 amino acids. The CDR3 spells CASRQGVGEQYF. The CDR3 bases are TGTGCCAGTAGACAGGGGGTTGGCGAGCAGTACTTC.

This chain connects TRBV4-2 to TRBJ2-3, with TRBD1 as a possible D gene (6 bases). Trimming pared 0 bases from V and 5 bases from J, leaving 12 bases between. Germline V gene data show CDR1 as LGHNA and CDR2 as YNFKEQ. This CDR3 region has 15 residues. Here the CDR3 DNA reads TGTGCCAGCAGCCAAGATCAGGGGCAGCAAGATACGCAGTATTTT. Amino acids: CASSQDQGQQDTQYF.

The gene calls are TRBV10-1 and TRBJ2-5; 8 bases match TRBD2. V shed 7 bases and J 1 base; nucleotides not matched to a gene: 11. The CDR3 is 16 amino acids. The germline gives CDR1 WNHNN, CDR2 SYGVQD (reference sequence). The CDR3, as DNA: TGCGCCAGCACCAGACTAGCGCCTTGTGCCCAAGAGACCCAGTACTTC. Its translation is CASTRLAPCAQETQYF.